Listed below are T cell receptor beta chains from one sample, sequenced in a study of blood T cell repertoires in COVID-19. TCRdb's copy holds only in-frame clones and misses some; the assay was immunoSEQ multiplex PCR. This repertoire shows 150,000 to 200,000 clones, more than 65% found once; its top ten account for roughly a sixth. Specimen: PBMCs or T cells enriched from blood (not recorded which). These receptor sequences come from a woman aged 50 to 60 with acute COVID-19. CDR3s include the opening cysteine and the closing phenylalanine or tryptophan. D genes are given only for firm matches. Expanded clones get a size class; other rows say once, few or many, or leave the size out.

V gene	CDR3 length	J gene	clone size	D gene	CDR3 protein	CDR3 DNA
TRBV5-3	14	TRBJ1-4	-	-	CARSLIQTNEKLFF	TGTGCCAGAAGCTTGATTCAGACAAACGAAAAACTGTTTTTT
TRBV29-1	15	TRBJ2-1	once	-	CSAPTTGSSYNEQFF	TGCAGCGCCCCAACAACCGGGAGCTCCTACAATGAGCAGTTCTTC
TRBV14	15	TRBJ2-1	-	TRBD2	CASSLSGGGYNEQFF	TGTGCCAGCAGCCTTAGCGGGGGAGGCTACAATGAGCAGTTCTTC
TRBV19	13	TRBJ1-2	once	TRBD1	CASRQGAAYGYTF	TGTGCCAGCCGACAGGGGGCTGCCTATGGCTACACCTTC
TRBV7-6	15	TRBJ1-4	-	-	CASSEVERDRKKLFF	TGTGCCAGCAGCGAGGTCGAGAGGGATCGGAAAAAACTGTTTTTT
TRBV5-1	18	TRBJ2-6	once	TRBD2	CASSQTSGVNSGANVLTF	TGCGCCAGCAGTCAGACTAGCGGGGTAAACTCTGGGGCCAACGTCCTGACTTTC
TRBV19	14	TRBJ2-2	-	-	CASSLAANTGELFF	TGTGCCAGTAGTTTGGCAGCGAACACCGGGGAGCTGTTTTTT
TRBV5-4	14	TRBJ1-2	-	TRBD1	CASSLDRGRDGYTF	TGTGCCAGCAGCTTGGACAGGGGCAGAGACGGCTACACCTTC
TRBV5-6	13	TRBJ1-1	few	TRBD1	CASSEDRDTEAFF	TGTGCCAGCAGCGAGGACAGGGACACTGAAGCTTTCTTT
TRBV7-2	15	TRBJ2-5	-	-	CASSPSGNTGETQYF	TGTGCCAGCAGCCCATCGGGGAACACCGGGGAGACCCAGTACTTC
TRBV5-1	15	TRBJ1-2	-	TRBD1	CASSPAGTGGYGYTF	TGCGCCAGCAGCCCAGCCGGGACAGGGGGGTATGGCTACACCTTC
TRBV5-6	16	TRBJ1-3	-	-	CASSLGGRATGNTIYF	TGTGCCAGCAGCTTGGGGGGCAGGGCCACTGGAAACACCATATATTTT